The entry below describes one TCR beta chain. Antigen specificity is unknown. This entry belongs to a study of T-cell reconstitution after alpha-beta-depleted transplantation in children. Regarding the study as a whole: Some patients showed high day-60 TCRbeta diversity, which derived from surviving recipient T cells and thymic progenitors.

Preparation of the TCRbeta library was carried out with unique molecular identifiers. MiXCR, applied by TCRdb to the PCR reads, yields one record per CDR3 protein. Of some 440,000 distinct CDR3 sequences in the sample, 15% to 20% were seen once. This CDR3 is 15 amino acids long. The trim removed 7 bases at V and 1 base at J, leaving 5 bases unmatched. Germline V gene data show CDR1 as KGHDR and CDR2 as SFDVKD. The material sequenced was PBMCs, mostly from graft donor cells, taken 360 days after TCRalphabeta/CD19-depleted stem cell transplant. The clonotype originates from a boy under two years old who had a stem cell transplant for Wiskott-Aldrich syndrome, so the T cells may come from the graft donor. V and J are TRBV24-1 and TRBJ2-3; TRBD2 aligns across 9 bases. CDR3 in DNA: TGTGCCACCAGGCGTAGCGGGAGCGGCACAGATACGCAGTATTTT. It is translated as CATRRSGSGTDTQYF.